This T cell receptor beta chain originates from a study of cytomegalovirus exposure and HLA in healthy donors. Study-level information: From HLA-typed donors, an early data release held tens of millions of unique TCRs. Assignment to the Caucasian-associated ancestry cluster applied to around four fifths of the approximately 370 genotyped donors.

Researchers ran the PCR with 60 Vbeta and 13 Jbeta primers. Here immunoSEQ multiplex PCR was the method, and the copy in TCRdb shows in-frame clones only, minus some. There are some 150,000 clones in the sample; about four fifths occur only once, and 9.5% to 12% lies in the top ten. The V gene's germline CDR1 is KGHSH and CDR2 LQKENI. The CDR3 runs 15 residues. V shed 3 bases and J shed 6 bases, with 12 bases lying between them. Sequencing used PBMCs. This sequence was found in a man aged 50-60 years in good health and CMV-seropositive. The chain is built from TRBV18 and TRBJ1-6; D is perhaps TRBD1 (6 bases). The CDR3, as DNA: TGTGCCAGCTCACCTGCAGGGGAGGGTAATTCACCCCTCCACTTT. Translated, it gives CASSPAGEGNSPLHF.